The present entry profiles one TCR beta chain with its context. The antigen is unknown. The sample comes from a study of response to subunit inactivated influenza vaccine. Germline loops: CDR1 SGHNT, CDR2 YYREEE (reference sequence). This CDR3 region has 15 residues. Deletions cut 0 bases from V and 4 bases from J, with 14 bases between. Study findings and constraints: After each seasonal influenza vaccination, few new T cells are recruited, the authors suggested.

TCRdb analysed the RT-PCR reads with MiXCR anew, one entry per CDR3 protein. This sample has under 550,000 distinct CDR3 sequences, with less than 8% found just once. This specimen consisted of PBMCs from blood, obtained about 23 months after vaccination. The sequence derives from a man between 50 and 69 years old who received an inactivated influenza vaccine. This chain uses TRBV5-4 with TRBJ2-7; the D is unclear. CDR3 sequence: CASSLGVGSMYEQYF. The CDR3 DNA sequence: TGTGCCAGCAGCTTGGGGGTAGGGTCGATGTACGAGCAGTACTTC. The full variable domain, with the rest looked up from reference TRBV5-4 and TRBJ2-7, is ETGVTQSPTHLIKTRGQQVTLRCSSQSGHNTVSWYQQALGQGPQFIFQYYREEENGRGNFPPRFSGLQFPNYSSELNVNALELDDSALYLCASSLGVGSMYEQYFGPGTRLTVT.